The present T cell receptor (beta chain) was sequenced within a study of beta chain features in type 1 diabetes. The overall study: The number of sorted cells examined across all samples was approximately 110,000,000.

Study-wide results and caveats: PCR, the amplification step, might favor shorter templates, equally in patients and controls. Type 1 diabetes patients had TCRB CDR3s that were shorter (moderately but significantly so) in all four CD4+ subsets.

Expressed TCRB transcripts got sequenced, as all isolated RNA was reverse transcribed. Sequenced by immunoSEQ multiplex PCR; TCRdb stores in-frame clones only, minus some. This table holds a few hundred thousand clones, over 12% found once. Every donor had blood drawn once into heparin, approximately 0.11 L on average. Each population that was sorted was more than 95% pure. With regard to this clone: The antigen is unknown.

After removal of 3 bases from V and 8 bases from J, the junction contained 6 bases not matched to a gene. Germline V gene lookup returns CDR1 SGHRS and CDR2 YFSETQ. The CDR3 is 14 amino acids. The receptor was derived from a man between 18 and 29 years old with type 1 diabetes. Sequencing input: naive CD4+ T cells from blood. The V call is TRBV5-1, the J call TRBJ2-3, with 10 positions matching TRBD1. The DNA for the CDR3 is TGCGCCAGCAGCTCGGGACAGGGGTCCGGTACGCAGTATTTT. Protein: CASSSGQGSGTQYF.